This passage covers 32 T cell receptor beta chains from one sample sequenced in a study of long-term antiretroviral therapy in people with HIV. The libraries were made with immunoSEQ v3.0 at survey level. Clones were sequenced by immunoSEQ multiplex PCR, and TCRdb holds only the in-frame ones, with some missing. This table holds tens of thousands of clones, 78% found once. The material sequenced was unsorted PBMCs, taken 1.5 years before starting antiretroviral therapy. The receptors shown here come from a man aged 18 to 35 with HIV.

V is TRBV30 and J is TRBJ2-1; 10 bases are shared with TRBD2. V lost 2 bases to trimming and J lost 2 bases; unmatched junction nucleotides: 6. Germline CDR1 is GTSNPN and CDR2 is SVGIG (reference sequence). The CDR3 has 16 amino acids. For the CDR3, the DNA is TGTGCCTGGAGTTCATATAGCGGGGGGCCCTACAATGAGCAGTTCTTC. Protein product: CAWSSYSGGPYNEQFF. Supplemented by reference TRBV30 and TRBJ2-1, the full variable domain reads SQTIHQWPATLVQPVGSPLSLECTVEGTSNPNLYWYRQAAGRGLQLLFYSVGIGQISSEVPQNLSASRPQDRQFILSSKKLLLSDSGFYLCAWSSYSGGPYNEQFFGPGTRLTVL.

The chain has TRBV7-9 and TRBJ2-3, with D unclear. The germline V gene encodes CDR1 SEHNR and CDR2 FQNEAQ (reference sequence). Trimming left V 4 bases short and J 2 bases short, with 7 bases between. This CDR3 comprises 13 residues. CDR3 in amino acids: CASSSPDTDTQYF. The CDR3 nucleotides are TGTGCCAGCAGCTCTCCCGACACAGATACGCAGTATTTT.

The V call is TRBV19, the J call TRBJ2-7, with D tentatively TRBD1 (6 bases). With 10 bases removed from V and 0 bases from J, the gap between germline ends came to 16 bases. Germline assignment: CDR1 LNHDA and CDR2 SQIVND (reference sequence). The length of the CDR3 is 14 residues. CDR3 coding DNA: TGTGCCACTAAAGGACAGCCGAGCTCCTACGAGCAGTACTTC. This sequence encodes CATKGQPSSYEQYF.

The V call is TRBV5-1, the J call TRBJ1-4; D remains unclear. Trimming shortened V by 5 bases and J by 0 bases, and 8 bases separated the two germline ends. This CDR3 has 14 amino acids. Germline V gene lookup returns CDR1 SGHRS and CDR2 YFSETQ. CDR3 sequence: CASRVRTTNEKLFF. The CDR3 DNA sequence: TGCGCCAGCAGGGTTCGGACAACTAATGAAAAACTGTTTTTT.

The genes are TRBV5-1 and TRBJ2-2; TRBD2 agrees at 13 bases. Trimming cost V 1 base and J 7 bases; bases outside gene matches: 4. This CDR3 has 16 amino acids. CDR1 is SGHRS, CDR2 YFSETQ, per germline. The CDR3: CASSLTSGGAGGELFF. Written as DNA, the CDR3 is TGCGCCAGCAGCTTGACTAGCGGGGGGGCCGGCGGGGAGCTGTTTTTT.

V is TRBV27 and J is TRBJ2-1; no clear D gene. This CDR3 is 15 amino acids long. Germline CDR1 reads MNHEY; CDR2 reads SMNVEV (reference sequence). V lost 3 bases and J lost 3, with 12 bases in between. The CDR3: CASSFSPRYYNEQFF. DNA for the CDR3: TGTGCCAGCAGTTTTTCGCCGAGATACTACAATGAGCAGTTCTTC.

The CDR3 here is CASSRGGSYEQYF. CDR3 coding DNA: TGTGCCAGCAGCCGGGGGGGCTCCTACGAGCAGTACTTC. The V and J genes are TRBV9 and TRBJ2-7; 8 bases are shared with TRBD2. Trimming removed 4 bases from V and 0 bases from J; junction bases left unmatched: 0. Per the germline V gene, CDR1 is SGDLS and CDR2 is YYNGEE. This CDR3 comprises 13 residues.

The chain recombines TRBV9 with TRBJ2-1, with TRBD2 matching over 11 bases. The CDR3 is made up of 20 amino acids. Germline V gene data show CDR1 as SGDLS and CDR2 as YYNGEE. J gave up 0 bases and V 0 bases, and 11 bases lay outside the gene matches. CDR3 protein: CASSVDPSGGPRSSYNEQFF. The CDR3, as DNA: TGTGCCAGCAGCGTAGATCCTAGCGGGGGGCCTAGGAGCTCCTACAATGAGCAGTTCTTC.

CDR3 DNA sequence: TGTGCCAGCAGCCAGGGGCTAGCCTGGCTTGACATTCAGTACTTC. Its protein product is CASSQGLAWLDIQYF. The chain employs TRBV4-2 and TRBJ2-4, with D perhaps given as TRBD1 or TRBD2 (5 bases each). The CDR3 has 15 amino acids. Germline V gene sequence: CDR1 LGHNA, CDR2 YNFKEQ. V dropped 3 bases and J dropped 8 bases, with 17 bases sitting between them.

CDR3 bases: TGTGCCAGCAGCCTGGACCCCGACTATGGCTACACCTTC. This gives the protein CASSLDPDYGYTF. This chain connects TRBV9 to TRBJ1-2; D remains ambiguous. The CDR3 has 13 residues. With 4 bases removed from V and 3 bases from J, the gap between germline ends came to 10 bases. The germline CDR1 and CDR2 sequences are SGDLS and YYNGEE.

J is TRBJ2-3 and V is TRBV5-1; D unresolved. There are 14 residues in the CDR3. Trimming removed 5 bases from V and 4 bases from J, with 14 bases in between. Germline V lookup: CDR1 SGHRS, CDR2 YFSETQ. The CDR3 DNA sequence: TGCGCCAGCAGGCTGGCACTAACGGCAGATACGCAGTATTTT. This codes for CASRLALTADTQYF. Complete variable domain (other parts from reference TRBV5-1 and TRBJ2-3): KAGVTQTPRYLIKTRGQQVTLSCSPISGHRSVSWYQQTPGQGLQFLFEYFSETQRNKGNFPGRFSGRQFSNSRSEMNVSTLELGDSALYLCASRLALTADTQYFGPGTRLTVL.

V is TRBV5-8 and J is TRBJ1-2; 11 nucleotides agree with TRBD1. This CDR3 spans 15 amino acids. The V and J ends lost 4 bases and 0 bases, in that order; junction bases with no gene match: 2. Germline CDR1 and CDR2: SGHTS and YDEGEE. In DNA form, the CDR3 reads TGTGCCAGCAGCATGGGACAGGGGGCTAACTATGGCTACACCTTC. Translation: CASSMGQGANYGYTF.

In this sample, this clone turned up once. This chain links TRBV5-4 with TRBJ1-3; tentative D call: TRBD1 (5 bases). The CDR3 covers 16 residues. Germline V lookup: CDR1 SGHNT, CDR2 YYREEE (reference sequence). Between the trimmed V and J ends, which lost 4 bases and 4 bases, there was a span of 18 bases. For the CDR3, the DNA is TGTGCCAGCAGCCCAACCGGGACCTCGACCGGAAACACCATATATTTT. Its translation is CASSPTGTSTGNTIYF.

This clone was seen just once. Written as DNA, the CDR3 is TGTGCCAGCTCAGCGACGGGGGCCGGGGGAGATACGCAGTATTTT. This codes for CASSATGAGGDTQYF. This chain links TRBV18 with TRBJ2-3; D is tentatively TRBD1 or TRBD2 (6 bases each). V was cut by 5 bases and J by 5 bases, with 17 bases left in between. In germline, CDR1 is KGHSH, CDR2 LQKENI. The CDR3 is 15 amino acids.

V gene TRBV2 combines with J gene TRBJ1-2; maybe TRBD1 (5 bases). Germline values: CDR1 SNHLY, CDR2 FYNNEI. This CDR3 region has 16 residues. V was trimmed by 3 bases and J by 2 bases, leaving 16 bases between them. CDR3 loop: CASSEEQGGLNYGYTF. DNA for the CDR3: TGTGCCAGCAGTGAGGAGCAGGGCGGACTAAACTATGGCTACACCTTC.

V usage is TRBV28 and J usage is TRBJ1-2, with D uncertain. This CDR3 is built from 14 residues. Germline V gives CDR1 MDHEN, CDR2 SYDVKM. Trimming took 4 bases from V and 5 from J, leaving 14 bases between them. CDR3 DNA sequence: TGTGCCAGCAGTTCCCCGGGCCAATTATATGGCTACACCTTC. It translates to CASSSPGQLYGYTF.

The CDR3 DNA reads as TGTGCCAGTAGTGGCGGGGACTGGGGCTACGAGCAGTACTTC. As protein: CASSGGDWGYEQYF. V is TRBV19 and J is TRBJ2-7; maybe TRBD2 (6 bases). Germline CDR1 reads LNHDA; CDR2 reads SQIVND (reference sequence). There are 14 residues in the CDR3. The V end was cut by 5 bases, the J end by 3 bases, with 14 bases between.

V usage is TRBV15 and J usage is TRBJ2-1, with 10 bases identical to TRBD1. V shed 3 bases and J 8 bases; nucleotides not matched to a gene: 19. The CDR3 runs to 19 residues. Germline V gene lookup returns CDR1 LNHNV and CDR2 YYDKDF (reference sequence). The CDR3: CATSSTSGAGQGRLDEQFF. The DNA for the CDR3 is TGTGCCACCAGCAGCACCTCCGGCGCGGGACAGGGGAGATTGGATGAGCAGTTCTTC. The variable domain in full, with the rest retrieved from reference TRBV15 and TRBJ2-1, is DAMVIQNPRYQVTQFGKPVTLSCSQTLNHNVMYWYQQKSSQAPKLLFHYYDKDFNNEADTPDNFQSRRPNTSFCFLDIRSPGLGDTAMYLCATSSTSGAGQGRLDEQFFGPGTRLTVL.

This clone was picked up one time. V is TRBV4-3 and J is TRBJ2-1, with D unresolved. CDR3 size: 13 residues. V was cut by 0 bases and J by 9 bases, with 9 bases left in between. Germline V gives CDR1 LGHNA, CDR2 YSLEER. The CDR3 region has the DNA TGCGCCAGCAGCCAAGATCGATCCGGTGAGCAGTTCTTC. Translating gives CASSQDRSGEQFF.

CDR3 DNA: TGTGCCAGCAGTCCTTCCCCGGGGACAGGGGTTATGTTTTTT. Translating gives CASSPSPGTGVMFF. The J gene is TRBJ2-2, the V gene TRBV27; 10 positions match TRBD1. The CDR3 contains 14 residues. Germline CDR1 and CDR2: MNHEY and SMNVEV (reference sequence). V trimming: 5 bases; J trimming: 15 bases; junction bases outside the gene matches: 12.

The chain is built from TRBV18 and TRBJ2-2; D gene unclear. This CDR3 comprises 14 residues. V shed 2 bases and J shed 7 bases, with 11 bases lying between them. The V gene's germline CDR1 is KGHSH and CDR2 LQKENI. CDR3 DNA sequence: TGTGCCAGCTCACCAGCTGGGTTTGGCGGGGAGCTGTTTTTT. Its translation is CASSPAGFGGELFF. The full variable domain, completed using reference TRBV18 and TRBJ2-2, is NAGVMQNPRHLVRRRGQEARLRCSPMKGHSHVYWYRQLPEEGLKFMVYLQKENIIDESGMPKERFSAEFPKEGPSILRIQQVVRGDSAAYFCASSPAGFGGELFFGEGSRLTVL.

The CDR3 DNA follows: TGTGCCAGCTCACGTAATTCCCTGGGAGAGACCCAGTACTTC. Protein sequence: CASSRNSLGETQYF. The V gene is TRBV18, the J gene TRBJ2-5; D not certain. This CDR3 comprises 14 residues. CDR1 and CDR2 from the germline V gene are KGHSH and LQKENI. The V and J ends lost 4 bases and 4 bases respectively, with 13 bases between them. The complete variable domain, with remaining parts taken from reference TRBV18 and TRBJ2-5, reads NAGVMQNPRHLVRRRGQEARLRCSPMKGHSHVYWYRQLPEEGLKFMVYLQKENIIDESGMPKERFSAEFPKEGPSILRIQQVVRGDSAAYFCASSRNSLGETQYFGPGTRLLVL.

The chain recombines TRBV18 with TRBJ2-7, with 7 bases fitting TRBD1. J gave up 5 bases and V 3 bases, and 16 bases lay outside the gene matches. Germline-derived CDR1 and CDR2 are KGHSH and LQKENI. The length of the CDR3 is 17 residues. The CDR3 coding sequence is TGTGCCAGCTCACCGACAGTTATACCGGACAGGCGAGACGAGCAGTACTTC. Translating it yields CASSPTVIPDRRDEQYF.

V and J are TRBV9 and TRBJ2-3, with D hard to call. The CDR3 covers 15 residues. V gave up 2 bases and J gave up 5 bases, with 15 bases separating them. Germline CDR1 is SGDLS and CDR2 is YYNGEE. The CDR3 nucleotides are TGTGCCAGCAGCGTCAATTCCCGAATGGGAGATACGCAGTATTTT. Translation: CASSVNSRMGDTQYF. The full variable domain, completed using reference TRBV9 and TRBJ2-3, is DSGVTQTPKHLITATGQRVTLRCSPRSGDLSVYWYQQSLDQGLQFLIQYYNGEERAKGNILERFSAQQFPDLHSELNLSSLELGDSALYFCASSVNSRMGDTQYFGPGTRLTVL.

This clone appeared a single time. The genes are TRBV9 and TRBJ2-5, with D uncertain. With 1 base removed from V and 5 bases from J, the gap between germline ends came to 12 bases. This CDR3 has 14 amino acids. The germline CDR1 and CDR2 sequences are SGDLS and YYNGEE. The DNA of the CDR3 is TGTGCCAGCAGCGTAACGGGCCCTAAGGAGACCCAGTACTTC. Translated: CASSVTGPKETQYF.

Only a few counts were recorded for this clone. This chain uses TRBV5-6 with TRBJ2-1, with 7 bases identical to TRBD1. The V segment lost 4 bases and the J segment 10 bases; nucleotides outside the gene matches: 14. Germline loops: CDR1 SGHDT, CDR2 YYEEEE. The CDR3 length is 15 residues. For the CDR3, the DNA is TGTGCCAGCAGCCCGAACAGGGGCCCACGGAGCGAGCAGTTCTTC. Translation gives CASSPNRGPRSEQFF.

The chain uses TRBV5-1 and TRBJ2-7; TRBD1 aligns across 9 bases. Germline CDR1 SGHRS, CDR2 YFSETQ. The CDR3 is made up of 16 amino acids. J gave up 0 bases and V 4 bases, and 8 bases lay outside the gene matches. The CDR3 DNA is TGCGCCAGCAGCACCTGGACAGGGGACCTCTCCTACGAGCAGTACTTC. Its protein product is CASSTWTGDLSYEQYF. The whole variable domain, remainder taken from reference TRBV5-1 and TRBJ2-7, is KAGVTQTPRYLIKTRGQQVTLSCSPISGHRSVSWYQQTPGQGLQFLFEYFSETQRNKGNFPGRFSGRQFSNSRSEMNVSTLELGDSALYLCASSTWTGDLSYEQYFGPGTRLTVT.

The V gene is TRBV7-2, the J gene TRBJ1-4; D remains unclear. The CDR3 consists of 16 residues. V was pared by 1 base and J by 0 bases, with 9 bases between. Germline loops: CDR1 SGHTA, CDR2 FQGNSA. CDR3 loop: CASSLEGATTNEKLFF. As DNA, the CDR3 is TGTGCCAGCAGCTTAGAGGGCGCTACAACTAATGAAAAACTGTTTTTT. The whole variable domain, remainder taken from reference TRBV7-2 and TRBJ1-4, is GAGVSQSPSNKVTEKGKDVELRCDPISGHTALYWYRQSLGQGLEFLIYFQGNSAPDKSGLPSDRFSAERTGGSVSTLTIQRTQQEDSAVYLCASSLEGATTNEKLFFGSGTQLSVL.

This chain uses TRBV16 with TRBJ2-7; D remains ambiguous. Trimming took off 0 bases at V and 2 bases at J, with 11 bases between the two ends. Germline CDR1 and CDR2: KGHSY and FQNENV. CDR3 length equals 15 residues. The CDR3 DNA is TGTGCCAGCAGCCAATCAGCCCAGGACCCCTACGAGCAGTACTTC. Translating gives CASSQSAQDPYEQYF.

The chain has TRBV6-6 and TRBJ2-1, with 13 bases aligning to TRBD2. Germline V gene sequence: CDR1 MNHNY, CDR2 SVGAGI (reference sequence). Unmatched junction bases numbered 7, after V lost 6 bases and J lost 5 bases. The CDR3 totals 16 residues. CDR3 sequence (DNA): TGTGCCAGCAGCCCGAGGACTAGCGGGAGTAACAATGAGCAGTTCTTC. The encoded protein is CASSPRTSGSNNEQFF.

The chain uses TRBV7-8 and TRBJ2-1, with 8 bases identical to TRBD2. Germline V gene sequence: CDR1 SGHVS, CDR2 FQNEAQ. The CDR3 loop spans 16 amino acids. V was clipped by 1 base and J by 2 bases; unmatched bases: 4. The CDR3 loop reads CASSLELAATYNEQFF. CDR3 in DNA: TGTGCCAGCAGCTTAGAACTAGCGGCAACCTACAATGAGCAGTTCTTC.

In its sample, this clone was seen a few times. The V and J genes are TRBV4-1 and TRBJ1-5; D remains unclear. Trimming stripped 4 bases from V and 1 base from J, with 11 bases between. The CDR3 length is 15 residues. The germline CDR1 and CDR2 sequences are MGHRA and YSYEKL. As DNA, the CDR3 is TGCGCCAGCAGCCTCTATAGCGGGAGCAATCAGCCCCAGCATTTT. This codes for CASSLYSGSNQPQHF.